This T cell receptor (beta chain) was sequenced for a study of early T cells in non-severe SARS-CoV-2 infection (dated by TCRdb to about 2021). As for the study more broadly: TCR sequencing used bulk RNA from unsorted whole blood, so alpha and beta chains could not be paired.

The CDR3 holds 13 amino acids from the cysteine to the phenylalanine. Kept here is only the CDR3 DNA, which spans 39 bases and is read in frame from base 1. According to the germline V gene (reference sequence), CDR1 reads SEHNR and CDR2 reads FQNEAQ. Broad study findings and their caveats: Matching against VDJdb was skewed toward anti-spike CD8 responses, likely underestimated virus-specific expansions, and missed private and CD4 specificities.

The library came from 5' RACE. The sequencer listed for this sample is NextSeq 500. The TCR library protocol attached unique molecular identifiers to individual cDNA molecules to correct for sequencing error and PCR bias. TCR alpha and beta chains were both sequenced, and the abundances of alpha and beta sequences in each sample were closely correlated with each other. As for how the authors treated the data: Decombinator V4 was used to annotate the V gene, J gene and CDR3 of the TCR sequences. Expanded TCRs were defined as changing significantly between any two time points under a Poisson model with p below 0.0001. TCR abundances were normalised to the total number of TCRs sequenced per sample and expressed as counts per million. TRAV1-2 paired with TRAJ12, TRAJ20 or TRAJ33 defined MAIT TCRs, while TRAV10 paired with TRAJ18 defined iNKT TCRs. VDJdb, accessed 1 November 2021, was searched for CMV, EBV and SARS-CoV-2 annotated TCRs, excluding TCRs annotated for multiple antigens. TCRdb ran its own pipeline on the public reads, namely fastp trimming at Q25 and MiXCR clone calling, and kept in-frame beta chains. Records with the same CDR3 protein are collapsed into one entry carrying the most frequent genes and DNA. TCRdb, not the original authors, processed these V and J calls. The sample contains about 49,000 distinct CDR3 sequences, 9% to 15% of them found a single time. The ten largest account for about 2.7% of the sample.

The study was a case-control design nested within a healthcare worker cohort in London, UK, with weekly nasopharyngeal swab PCR tests and blood sampling. Healthcare workers were enrolled in the week of the UK lockdown, from 23 to 31 March 2020, and were followed every week for up to about 15 weeks. In the case of this clonotype: Its antigen is unknown. Per-base qualities were not stored, and no clone one base away is much larger.

The source is an adult who was a healthcare worker with PCR-confirmed SARS-CoV-2 infection or an uninfected control (not recorded which). The sequence joins TRBV7-9 to TRBJ1-1; the D gene identity is not certain. The material sequenced was whole blood, taken at baseline. The bases are TGTGCGACCGCGATTCTTGTAGGGCCAGAAGCTTTCTTT. Translated, it reads CATAILVGPEAFF.